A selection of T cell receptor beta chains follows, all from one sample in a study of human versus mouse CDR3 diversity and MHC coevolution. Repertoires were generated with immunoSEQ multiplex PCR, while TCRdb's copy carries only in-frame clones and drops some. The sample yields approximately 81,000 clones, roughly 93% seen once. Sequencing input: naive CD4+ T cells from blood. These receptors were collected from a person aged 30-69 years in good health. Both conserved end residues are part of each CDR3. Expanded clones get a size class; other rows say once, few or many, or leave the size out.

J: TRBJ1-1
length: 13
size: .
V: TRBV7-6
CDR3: CASSRQENTEAFF

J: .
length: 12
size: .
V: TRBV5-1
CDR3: CASSRQGNEQYF

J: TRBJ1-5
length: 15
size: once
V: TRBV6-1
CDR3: CASLWEQGVNQPQHF

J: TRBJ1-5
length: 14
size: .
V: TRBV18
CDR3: CASSPRTGDQPQHF

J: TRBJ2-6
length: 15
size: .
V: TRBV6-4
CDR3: CASKAGVSGANVLTF

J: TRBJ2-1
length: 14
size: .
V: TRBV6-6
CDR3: CASSKGQVPNEQFF

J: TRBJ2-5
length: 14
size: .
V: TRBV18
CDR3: CASSRDSSRETQYF

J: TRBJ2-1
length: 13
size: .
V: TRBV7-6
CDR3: CASSLGRGVEQFF

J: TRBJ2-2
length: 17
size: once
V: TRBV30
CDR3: CAWSTTSGAMNTGELFF

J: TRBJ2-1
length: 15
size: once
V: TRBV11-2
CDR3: CASSLGGTSVGEQFF

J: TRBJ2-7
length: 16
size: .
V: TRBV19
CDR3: CASSIGQGFQGYEQYF

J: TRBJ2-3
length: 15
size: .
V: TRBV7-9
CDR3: CASSLAATLPGTQYF

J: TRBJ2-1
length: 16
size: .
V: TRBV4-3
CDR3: CASSQDVQLAYNEQFF

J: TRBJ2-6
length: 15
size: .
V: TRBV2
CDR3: CASGEGTPGANVLTF

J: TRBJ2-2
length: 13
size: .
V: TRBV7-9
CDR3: CASRRSPTGELFF

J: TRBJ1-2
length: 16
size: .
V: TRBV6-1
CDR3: CASSEGSGGPGYGYTF

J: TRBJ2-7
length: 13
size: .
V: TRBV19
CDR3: CASSIPTGDEQYF

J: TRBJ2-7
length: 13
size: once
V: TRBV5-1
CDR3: CASSLAGADEQYF